This record concerns one T cell receptor (beta chain) sequence. Its specificity is not known. TCRdb fed the reads into MiXCR, producing one record per CDR3 protein. The sample records 110,000 or so distinct CDR3 sequences, roughly 31% being singletons. These data belong to a study of T cell repertoires in cytomegalovirus infection. At the level of the study: Recently identified HLA-C-restricted CMV epitopes and well-studied HLA-B-restricted CMV epitopes were used by the study. Indications came from public TCR beta signatures; they pointed to CMV infection and to a matching HLA type. Study-wide points: The study identified carriers of CMV plus the relevant HLA from cumulative public TCR beta family frequency.

The germline V gene encodes CDR1 SGHVS and CDR2 FNYEAQ. The CDR3 is 15 amino acids. The ends were cut back, 6 bases at V and 2 bases at J, with 16 bases in the middle. The sample in question was CD8+ T cells from cultured PBMCs, obtained from culture after CMV antigen stimulation. V is TRBV7-6 and J is TRBJ2-5, with D possibly being TRBD2 (6 bases). The TCR sequence derives from a human donor in good health (CMV status not recorded). Some clones in this sample may be carry-over from other donors' samples. The CDR3 coding sequence is TGTGCCAGCAGTTCCTTTGCGGGGACTCAAGAGACCCAGTACTTC. It encodes CASSSFAGTQETQYF.